This T cell receptor (beta chain) was observed in a study of Ad26.COV2.S vaccination and SARS-CoV-2 variants (dated by TCRdb to the early 2020s). Notes on the research overall: Vaccine-arm donors were drawn from COV1001, a multicentre, randomized, double-blind, placebo-controlled phase I-IIa trial of Ad26.COV2.S in healthy adults. Ad26.COV2.S was administered intramuscularly at 5 x 10^10 or 1 x 10^11 viral particles, either as a single shot or as two shots given 56 days apart. Sequencing of the TCRbeta repertoire served to evaluate the specificity and breadth of SARS-CoV-2-reactive T cell receptors following Ad26.COV2.S vaccination. The TCR-sequenced set comprised approximately 30 samples: about 19 Ad26.COV2.S vaccine recipients, 5 placebo recipients and 8 SARS-CoV-2 convalescent individuals. Trial participants were randomized into five groups of five, in which low-dose or high-dose Ad26.COV2.S was given once or twice, or placebo was given on both occasions. Investigators did not know the trial group allocation while performing experiments and assessing outcomes.

Reading the label with the study, this specimen's treatment or condition is: over 15 received Ad26.COV2.S at low or high dose, single or two shots; roughly five received placebo; per-sample allocation not given. For vaccine and placebo recipients, repertoires were sequenced using samples collected on day 63 after the first injection. Between 29 July and 7 August 2020, Cohort 1b enrolled about two dozen adults aged 18-55 years at one site in Boston, USA. As a vaccine, Ad26.COV2.S was a replication-incompetent adenovirus type 26 vector that expressed a prefusion-stabilized SARS-CoV-2 spike protein derived from the original Wuhan strain. The immunoSEQ Assay was used to sequence TCRbeta CDR3 regions. After extraction, genomic DNA underwent amplification by bias-controlled multiplex PCR, followed by high-throughput sequencing. The published analysis was carried out like this. To quantify the absolute abundance of each unique TCRbeta CDR3 region, sequences were collapsed and filtered. T cell fraction was estimated by normalization of TCRbeta template counts to usable DNA, with usable DNA being measured through amplification of reference genes present in all nucleated cells. Repertoire TCRs were annotated as SARS-CoV-2-specific by exact matching of V gene, CDR3 amino acid sequence and J gene to a known reactive TCR set. The reference SARS-CoV-2 TCR set was derived from MIRA and filtered for enrichment in COVID-19-positive ImmuneCODE repertoires, a step that removed public or cross-reactive TCRs. Drawing on the MIRA antigens, annotated TCRs were analysed further at the level of specific ORF or position within ORF. Depth was the summed frequency of annotated unique rearrangements, while breadth was defined as annotated unique rearrangements over total unique productive rearrangements. Group comparisons of TCR breadth used two-sided Wilcoxon rank-sum tests. Here the immuneACCESS table is served through TCRdb, limited to in-frame sequences with V and J called. Missing clones are a known gap in these copies; in checked studies unresolved V genes cover under half, and the rest lacks a known reason. Clone size and V and J calls were adopted from that table, with D and trimming inferred from the DNA. The sample table lists about 440,000 clones, around 90% of them with a count of one. The top ten clonotypes cover less than 5.5% of the sample.

General study outcomes and caveats: The authors noted that total T cell responses may have been underestimated by the TCR breadth and depth analyses. Spike-specific TCR breadth was higher in Ad26.COV2.S recipients than in placebo recipients (P = 0.0014). Substantial breadth of spike-specific CD8+ and CD4+ T cell responses was reported after vaccination. The study lacked the statistical power to compare responses across vaccine doses or regimens. Non-spike TCR breadth was comparable between vaccine and placebo recipients, consistent with the vaccine containing only spike.

Reading the germline V gene (reference sequence) gives CDR1 SEHNR and CDR2 FQNEAQ. Inclusive of the bounding cysteine and phenylalanine, the CDR3 is 17 residues long. The read is trimmed to its CDR3 DNA, 51 bases read in frame from base 1. Between the V and J ends, shortened by 5 bases and 1 base respectively, the junction contains 18 bases. About this clone itself: This receptor's antigen is unknown. Base quality data are lacking; no much larger clone is found one base away.

This chain is built from TRBV7-9 and TRBJ2-1; no D gene is confidently identified. The sequenced sample was peripheral blood, obtained in a trial of Ad26.COV2.S vaccine versus placebo. This sequence was found in a person between 18 and 59 years old who received the Ad26.COV2.S COVID-19 vaccine or a placebo. DNA sequence: TGTGCCAGCAGCCCGGAAGAGGTGGGCCTGTCCTACAATGAGCAGTTCTTC. Protein translation: CASSPEEVGLSYNEQFF.